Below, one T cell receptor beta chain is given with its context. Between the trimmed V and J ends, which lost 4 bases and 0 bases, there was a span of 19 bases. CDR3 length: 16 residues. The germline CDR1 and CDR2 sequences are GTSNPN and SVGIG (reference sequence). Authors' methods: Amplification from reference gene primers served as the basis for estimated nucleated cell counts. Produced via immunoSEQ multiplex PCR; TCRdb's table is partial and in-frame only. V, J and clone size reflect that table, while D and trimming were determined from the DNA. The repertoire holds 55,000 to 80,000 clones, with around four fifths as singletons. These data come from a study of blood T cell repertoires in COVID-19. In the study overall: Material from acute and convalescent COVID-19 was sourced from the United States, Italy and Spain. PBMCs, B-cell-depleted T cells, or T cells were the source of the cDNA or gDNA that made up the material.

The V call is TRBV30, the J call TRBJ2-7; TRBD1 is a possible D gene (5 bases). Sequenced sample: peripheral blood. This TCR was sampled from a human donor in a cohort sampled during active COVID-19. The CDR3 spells CAWTLTRARSSYEQYF. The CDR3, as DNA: TGTGCCTGGACCCTTACCAGGGCGAGGAGCTCCTACGAGCAGTACTTC.